The next 29 T cell receptor beta chains were all read from a single sample in a study of lymphopenia after photon versus proton radiotherapy. The method was immunoSEQ multiplex PCR; TCRdb's version includes in-frame clones alone and lacks a portion of them. Of some 7,000 clones in the sample, about 80% were seen once. Specimen: peripheral blood, collected from a patient treated with photon-based radiotherapy. The receptors derive from a young man with gastric cancer.

This chain links TRBV6-6 with TRBJ2-7; D is perhaps TRBD2 (6 bases). The CDR3 loop spans 13 amino acids. The V gene's germline CDR1 is MNHNY and CDR2 SVGAGI (reference sequence). V was clipped by 10 bases and J by 3 bases, with 16 bases between them. As DNA, the CDR3 is TGTGCCACCAAAAGGGACTCAGACTACGAGCAGTACTTC. This translates into CATKRDSDYEQYF.

The V and J genes are TRBV6-1 and TRBJ2-5; D is ambiguous. The CDR3 is made up of 14 amino acids. V lost 7 bases to trimming and J lost 4 bases, with 16 bases between them. The germline gives CDR1 MNHNS, CDR2 SASEGT. The DNA for the CDR3 is TGTGCCAGCACTCGAGAACAGAATCGAGAGACCCAGTACTTC. This encodes CASTREQNRETQYF.

The V and J genes are TRBV7-9 and TRBJ2-1; 11 bases are shared with TRBD2. Germline-derived CDR1 and CDR2 are SEHNR and FQNEAQ (reference sequence). V was clipped by 1 base and J by 9 bases; unmatched bases: 5. This CDR3 contains 15 residues. The CDR3 spells CASSLEGLAAGEQFF. The CDR3 DNA follows: TGTGCCAGCAGCTTAGAGGGACTAGCGGCAGGTGAGCAGTTCTTC.

V usage is TRBV2 and J usage is TRBJ1-1; a weak D match, TRBD1 (5 bases). The CDR3 covers 15 residues. The V gene's germline CDR1 is SNHLY and CDR2 FYNNEI. The V and J ends lost 7 bases and 0 bases respectively, with 15 bases between them. CDR3 bases: TGTGCCAGCATCTCGGGGGAGAGTTTGAACACTGAAGCTTTCTTT. Translation gives CASISGESLNTEAFF.

As for this clone: This same CDR3 is encoded by further DNA sequences in the sample. V usage is TRBV9 and J usage is TRBJ2-7; 8 bases align to TRBD2. V shed 0 bases, J shed 5 bases, and the junction held 7 bases outside the gene matches. In germline, CDR1 is SGDLS, CDR2 YYNGEE. The length of the CDR3 is 15 residues. The CDR3: CASSVAGGFRDEQYF. CDR3 nucleotide sequence: TGTGCCAGCAGCGTAGCGGGAGGGTTTCGTGACGAGCAGTACTTC.

The rearrangement joins TRBV27 to TRBJ2-7; 7 bases line up with TRBD1. Germline loops: CDR1 MNHEY, CDR2 SMNVEV (reference sequence). This CDR3 has 15 residues. Trimming cost V 4 bases and J 0 bases; bases outside gene matches: 6. CDR3 in DNA: TGTGCCAGCAGTTCACCCAGGGACAGCTCCTACGAGCAGTACTTC. Protein sequence: CASSSPRDSSYEQYF.

V usage is TRBV5-1 and J usage is TRBJ2-6, with TRBD1 matching 9 bases. CDR1 is SGHRS, CDR2 YFSETQ, per germline. The ends lost 5 bases at V and 3 bases at J; junction bases unmatched: 6. The CDR3 loop spans 16 amino acids. The CDR3 bases are TGCGCCAGCAGTTGGGGACAGGGCGATGGGGCCAACGTCCTGACTTTC. Translated: CASSWGQGDGANVLTF.

The rearrangement uses TRBV6-1 and TRBJ2-7; perhaps D is TRBD1 or TRBD2 (5 bases each). This CDR3 contains 14 residues. V was pared by 2 bases and J by 2 bases, with 10 bases between. The germline gives CDR1 MNHNS, CDR2 SASEGT. The CDR3 nucleotides are TGTGCCAGCAGTGAACTGGGACGGACCTACGAGCAGTACTTC. Amino acid sequence: CASSELGRTYEQYF.

V and J are TRBV6-5 and TRBJ1-2; the D gene is possibly TRBD1 (5 bases). The CDR3 totals 16 residues. Trimming took 0 bases from V and 5 from J, leaving 16 bases between them. CDR1 and CDR2 from the germline V gene are MNHEY and SVGAGI. This CDR3 reads CASSYSNVGGVYGYTF. For the CDR3, the DNA is TGTGCCAGCAGTTACTCGAATGTCGGGGGGGTTTATGGCTACACCTTC.

In the case of this clone: The junction shows a germline mismatch at one end, possibly a read error. The chain carries TRBV6-5 and TRBJ2-7, with D possibly TRBD1 on 7 matching bases. This CDR3 is built from 12 residues. Germline assignment: CDR1 MNHEY and CDR2 SVGAGI. The CDR3 DNA reads as TGTGCCAGCAGTTACGCGGGACAGCTACTGCACTTC. Its translation: CASSYAGQLLHF.

Sample share makes this clone hyperexpanded (1% or more). V gene TRBV13 combines with J gene TRBJ2-7, with 9 bases identical to TRBD2. With 5 bases clipped from V and 2 bases from J, the junction kept 4 bases outside the gene matches. The germline V gene encodes CDR1 PRHDT and CDR2 FYEKMQ (reference sequence). The CDR3 loop spans 14 amino acids. Written as DNA, the CDR3 is TGTGCCAGCAGCCTAGCGGGGTTTCCCTACGAGCAGTACTTC. Protein product: CASSLAGFPYEQYF. Together with reference TRBV13 and TRBJ2-7, the CDR3 gives the full variable domain: AAGVIQSPRHLIKEKRETATLKCYPIPRHDTVYWYQQGPGQDPQFLISFYEKMQSDKGSIPDRFSAQQFSDYHSELNMSSLELGDSALYFCASSLAGFPYEQYFGPGTRLTVT.

This sequence joins TRBV6-5 and TRBJ1-2; TRBD1 agrees at 7 bases. V lost 6 bases and J lost 4; bases outside the gene matches: 2. Germline CDR1 reads MNHEY; CDR2 reads SVGAGI. CDR3 size: 12 residues. The CDR3 sequence: CASRTGVYGYTF. CDR3 nucleotide sequence: TGTGCCAGCAGAACAGGGGTCTATGGCTACACCTTC.

The genes are TRBV4-1 and TRBJ1-1; D remains ambiguous. Germline CDR1 and CDR2: MGHRA and YSYEKL. Trimming removed 7 bases from V and 3 bases from J, with 18 bases in between. The CDR3 totals 15 residues. CDR3 bases: TGCGCCAGCACCCCCGGGAGTCGCCATGACACTGAAGCTTTCTTT. As protein: CASTPGSRHDTEAFF.

The chain is built from TRBV11-1 and TRBJ2-7, with D hard to call. Trimming cost V 2 bases and J 0 bases, with 2 bases left between them. Germline loops: CDR1 SGHAT, CDR2 FQDESV (reference sequence). The CDR3 contains 12 residues. CDR3 in amino acids: CASSLISYEQYF. CDR3 DNA sequence: TGTGCCAGCAGCTTAATCTCCTACGAGCAGTACTTC.

The V call is TRBV7-2, the J call TRBJ2-1, with 9 positions matching TRBD1. The CDR3 has 15 amino acids. V shed 4 bases and J 3 bases; nucleotides not matched to a gene: 4. CDR1 and CDR2 (germline): SGHTA, FQGNSA. CDR3 sequence reads: CASSSGQGNYNEQFF. The CDR3 coding sequence is TGTGCCAGCAGCTCGGGACAGGGAAACTACAATGAGCAGTTCTTC. The whole variable domain, filled in from reference TRBV7-2 and TRBJ2-1, reads GAGVSQSPSNKVTEKGKDVELRCDPISGHTALYWYRQSLGQGLEFLIYFQGNSAPDKSGLPSDRFSAERTGGSVSTLTIQRTQQEDSAVYLCASSSGQGNYNEQFFGPGTRLTVL.

This clone was seen a few times. The chain carries TRBV27 and TRBJ2-1; the match to TRBD1 covers 10 bases. Germline CDR1 MNHEY, CDR2 SMNVEV (reference sequence). The trim removed 1 base at V and 3 bases at J, leaving 3 bases unmatched. The CDR3 extends over 16 amino acids. CDR3 sequence: CASSLLGTGVYNEQFF. Written as DNA, the CDR3 is TGTGCCAGCAGTTTATTAGGGACAGGGGTCTACAATGAGCAGTTCTTC.

This clone was counted a few times. The chain couples TRBV7-2 to TRBJ2-1; 10 nucleotides match TRBD1. The CDR3 covers 18 residues. Germline loops: CDR1 SGHTA, CDR2 FQGNSA. Trimming took 0 bases from V and 0 from J; bases not matched to a gene: 5. The CDR3 DNA is TGTGCCAGCAGCTTAGCCGGGACAGGGGCCAGCTCCTACAATGAGCAGTTCTTC. Translation: CASSLAGTGASSYNEQFF.

The genes are TRBV7-6 and TRBJ2-2; D possibly matches TRBD1 or TRBD2 (5 bases each). CDR1 SGHVS and CDR2 FNYEAQ come from the germline V gene. V was cut by 0 bases and J by 3 bases, with 11 bases left in between. The CDR3 has 16 amino acids. In nucleotides, the CDR3 is TGTGCCAGCAGCTTAGCAGAGAGGGGATACACCGGGGAGCTGTTTTTT. Translation: CASSLAERGYTGELFF.

The V and J genes are TRBV19 and TRBJ1-6, with a weak D call TRBD1 (6 bases). The CDR3 has 17 residues. V dropped 7 bases and J dropped 7 bases, with 23 bases sitting between them. Germline V CDR1 and CDR2: LNHDA, SQIVND (reference sequence). The CDR3 spells CASTSLGTGNPNSPLHF. CDR3 in DNA: TGTGCCAGTACGTCCCTAGGAACAGGGAATCCGAATTCACCCCTCCACTTT.

This chain links TRBV19 with TRBJ2-3, with 9 bases matching TRBD1. There are 15 residues in the CDR3. V lost 3 bases to trimming and J lost 5 bases; unmatched junction nucleotides: 6. The V gene's germline CDR1 is LNHDA and CDR2 SQIVND (reference sequence). The CDR3 DNA reads TGTGCCAGTAGTATTGGGACAGGGCGTTTAGATACGCAGTATTTT. Protein: CASSIGTGRLDTQYF.

The J gene is TRBJ2-1, the V gene TRBV11-3, with D perhaps TRBD2 (5 bases). V gave up 3 bases and J gave up 5 bases, with 14 bases separating them. This CDR3 spans 15 amino acids. Germline CDR1 reads SGHNT; CDR2 reads YENEEA. CDR3 nucleotides: TGTGCCAGCAGCTTTACCGGACTTCAGAACAATGAGCAGTTCTTC. It yields the protein CASSFTGLQNNEQFF.

In this sample, this clone turned up once. The CDR3 spells CASRGPLLRYTEAFF. CDR3 DNA: TGTGCCAGCAGGGGGCCACTCCTCAGGTACACTGAAGCTTTCTTT. The genes are TRBV6-5 and TRBJ1-1; tentative D call: TRBD1 (5 bases). The CDR3 has 15 amino acids. Germline lookup yields CDR1 MNHEY and CDR2 SVGAGI. With 6 bases removed from V and 3 bases from J, the gap between germline ends came to 17 bases.

The chain carries TRBV7-8 and TRBJ1-2, with D perhaps TRBD1 (6 bases). Trimming removed 4 bases at V and 1 base at J, with 22 bases between. Germline loops: CDR1 SGHVS, CDR2 FQNEAQ. This CDR3 region has 18 residues. This CDR3 is CASSSRTVQSLINYGYTF. The CDR3 DNA reads TGTGCCAGCAGCTCTCGGACAGTGCAGAGTCTAATTAACTATGGCTACACCTTC.

The J gene is TRBJ2-3, the V gene TRBV4-1, with D uncertain. Germline assignment: CDR1 MGHRA and CDR2 YSYEKL. V lost 2 bases and J lost 0, with 9 bases in between. The CDR3 spans 15 residues. Here the CDR3 reads CASSQLSLSTDTQYF. The CDR3 nucleotides are TGCGCCAGCAGCCAACTGAGCCTAAGCACAGATACGCAGTATTTT.

The chain combines TRBV10-1 with TRBJ1-1, with TRBD1 as a possible D gene (5 bases). The V gene lost 5 bases and the J gene lost 1 base, with 8 bases spanning the gap. The CDR3 totals 13 residues. Germline values: CDR1 WNHNN, CDR2 SYGVQD (reference sequence). CDR3 DNA: TGCGCCAGCAGTTCGGACAAGAACACTGAAGCTTTCTTT. Translated: CASSSDKNTEAFF.

The J gene is TRBJ2-7, the V gene TRBV6-1; D ambiguous. The V end lost 3 bases, the J end lost 1 base, and 16 bases lay between the germline ends. The CDR3 contains 16 residues. Per the germline V gene, CDR1 is MNHNS and CDR2 is SASEGT. The CDR3 is CASSDPARRMSYEQYF. CDR3 sequence (DNA): TGTGCCAGCAGTGACCCAGCCAGGCGAATGTCCTACGAGCAGTACTTC.

The rearrangement joins TRBV7-9 to TRBJ2-3, with TRBD1 as a possible D gene (7 bases). The CDR3 loop spans 17 amino acids. V was clipped by 5 bases and J by 4 bases, with 22 bases between them. Germline V gives CDR1 SEHNR, CDR2 FQNEAQ (reference sequence). In DNA form, the CDR3 reads TGTGCCAGCAGCCTATCAAACCAGGGGGGACTCGCAGATACGCAGTATTTT. This gives the protein CASSLSNQGGLADTQYF.

V usage is TRBV19 and J usage is TRBJ1-2, with 10 bases that match TRBD1. Germline trimming cut 4 bases from V and 7 bases from J; bases unmatched to any gene: 6. CDR3 length: 14 amino acids. Germline V gene sequence: CDR1 LNHDA, CDR2 SQIVND (reference sequence). CDR3 sequence reads: CASSRKDRGPGYTF. The CDR3 nucleotides read TGTGCCAGTAGTAGAAAAGACAGGGGGCCTGGCTACACCTTC.

V and J are TRBV21-1 and TRBJ2-5; the table assigns TRBD2, which was not confirmed against the DNA. TRBV21-1 constitutes a pseudogene. This CDR3 contains 15 residues. Here the CDR3 reads CATTILAGVKETQYF. Here the CDR3 DNA reads TGTGCCACCACAATTCTAGCGGGAGTGAAAGAGACCCAGTACTTC.